The clone carrying this TCR beta chain was seen more than once but under ten times. Trimming took 5 bases from V and 1 from J, leaving 13 bases between them. Germline V gene sequence: CDR1 LGHDT, CDR2 YNNKEL (reference sequence). This CDR3 region has 15 residues. The data originate from a study of early T cells in non-severe SARS-CoV-2 infection. TCRdb re-called the 5' RACE reads through MiXCR, storing one row per CDR3 protein. Among under 70,000 distinct CDR3 sequences, about 7.6% were seen once, and the ten largest hold over 9.5%. Specimen: whole blood, collected at baseline. This TCR was sampled from an adult who was a healthcare worker with PCR-confirmed SARS-CoV-2 infection or an uninfected control (not recorded which). The chain is built from TRBV3-1 and TRBJ2-3, with no clear D. The CDR3 is CASSTNLPRTDTQYF. DNA for the CDR3: TGTGCCAGCAGCACGAACCTACCACGCACAGATACGCAGTATTTT.